The 21 T cell receptor beta chains below come from one sample, sequenced in a study of blood T cell repertoires in COVID-19. Generated by immunoSEQ multiplex PCR, the TCRdb table keeps only in-frame clones and is missing some. Here the sample spans about 400,000 clones, 75% to 90% being singletons. Specimen: peripheral blood. The source is a woman aged 25 to 39 with acute or convalescent COVID-19.

The V call is TRBV6-5, the J call TRBJ1-3, with TRBD1 identical over 10 bases. Per germline, CDR1 MNHEY and CDR2 SVGAGI. The CDR3 has 16 residues. The V gene end was trimmed by 2 bases and the J gene end by 3 bases; junction bases not matched to a gene: 4. The CDR3 reads CASSYQGQGIGNTIYF. CDR3 in DNA: TGTGCCAGCAGTTACCAGGGACAGGGGATTGGAAACACCATATATTTT.

The rearrangement uses TRBV23-1 and TRBJ1-2, with 10 bases that match TRBD1. TRBV23-1 is labeled an ORF, and its function is uncertain. The CDR3 loop spans 15 amino acids. The V and J ends lost 4 bases and 7 bases, in that order; junction bases with no gene match: 9. CDR3: CASSPGADRGLGYTF. The CDR3 bases are TGCGCCAGCAGTCCTGGGGCCGACAGGGGGCTTGGCTACACCTTC.

V is TRBV29-1 and J is TRBJ1-1; 11 nucleotides line up with TRBD1. With V trimmed by 4 bases and J by 0 bases, 7 bases remained unmatched. This CDR3 contains 16 residues. Looked up from germline, CDR1 is SQVTM and CDR2 is ANQGSEA. Written as DNA, the CDR3 is TGCAGCGTTGGAGGGACAGGGGGATTAATGAACACTGAAGCTTTCTTT. Translated, it gives CSVGGTGGLMNTEAFF.

This clone was observed once. The V and J genes are TRBV2 and TRBJ1-3; 7 bases map to TRBD1. CDR1 and CDR2 (germline): SNHLY, FYNNEI. V dropped 5 bases and J dropped 1; count of bases not matched to a gene: 11. The CDR3 sequence is 17 residues long. The CDR3 nucleotides are TGTGCCAGCAGTAGACAGGGTTCTATTAAATCTGGAAACACCATATATTTT. Translation gives CASSRQGSIKSGNTIYF.

This sequence joins TRBV7-8 and TRBJ1-2, with 8 bases matching TRBD1. Germline lookup yields CDR1 SGHVS and CDR2 FQNEAQ. The V segment lost 5 bases and the J segment 6 bases; nucleotides outside the gene matches: 5. This CDR3 has 13 amino acids. CDR3: CASSRQGSDGYTF. Written as DNA, the CDR3 is TGTGCCAGCAGCCGACAGGGGTCGGATGGCTACACCTTC. The full variable domain, rest sourced from reference TRBV7-8 and TRBJ1-2, is GAGVSQSPRYKVAKRGQDVALRCDPISGHVSLFWYQQALGQGPEFLTYFQNEAQLDKSGLPSDRFFAERPEGSVSTLKIQRTQQEDSAVYLCASSRQGSDGYTFGSGTRLTVV.

This chain's CDR3 is CASSPVDSTYGYTF. The CDR3 DNA reads TGTGCCAGCAGCCCGGTTGATAGTACCTATGGCTACACCTTC. The chain carries TRBV7-8 and TRBJ1-2; D remains ambiguous. This CDR3 is built from 14 residues. The V gene lost 5 bases and the J gene lost 4 bases, with 14 bases spanning the gap. The germline CDR1 and CDR2 sequences are SGHVS and FQNEAQ.

This clone was counted once. This chain uses TRBV5-1 with TRBJ2-1; TRBD1 agrees at 8 bases. The CDR3 consists of 14 residues. Losses at the gene ends were 3 bases for V and 6 bases for J; bases not matched to a gene: 5. CDR1 and CDR2 from the germline V gene are SGHRS and YFSETQ. Here the CDR3 reads CASSWTGFGNEQFF. CDR3 coding DNA: TGCGCCAGCAGCTGGACAGGGTTTGGCAATGAGCAGTTCTTC.

The genes are TRBV20-1 and TRBJ1-6, with D perhaps TRBD1 (6 bases). The CDR3 runs to 11 residues. The V end lost 3 bases, the J end lost 16 bases, and 13 bases lay between the germline ends. Germline CDR1 and CDR2: DFQATT and SNEGSKA (reference sequence). The CDR3 DNA reads as TGCAGTGCTAGTTGGGGACACAAGCTCCACTTT. The encoded protein is CSASWGHKLHF.

V gene TRBV6-5 combines with J gene TRBJ1-5; D is uncertain. V gave up 10 bases and J gave up 9 bases, with 16 bases separating them. Germline V lookup: CDR1 MNHEY, CDR2 SVGAGI. The CDR3 runs 12 residues. Here the CDR3 DNA reads TGTGCCACCACGCTCGCCGGTGGGCCCCAGCATTTT. It specifies CATTLAGGPQHF.

The gene calls are TRBV10-3 and TRBJ1-2, with D perhaps matching TRBD1 (5 bases). Trimming pared 5 bases from V and 4 bases from J, leaving 11 bases between. Looked up from germline, CDR1 is ENHRY and CDR2 is SYGVKD. This CDR3 has 13 amino acids. The CDR3 reads CAISPVQGYGYTF. The CDR3, as DNA: TGTGCCATCAGTCCGGTTCAGGGCTATGGCTACACCTTC.

The chain joins TRBV4-1 to TRBJ1-2; tentative D call: TRBD1 (5 bases). CDR1 is MGHRA and CDR2 is YSYEKL in the germline V gene. Trimming pared 2 bases from V and 4 bases from J, leaving 17 bases between. CDR3 length equals 16 residues. The CDR3 DNA follows: TGCGCCAGCAGCCAATTCGGATTGGGGGGAGGCTATGGCTACACCTTC. Its translation is CASSQFGLGGGYGYTF.

J is TRBJ1-5 and V is TRBV7-6; D not resolved. The CDR3 spans 15 residues. The V gene lost 3 bases and the J gene lost 6 bases, with 15 bases spanning the gap. The germline gives CDR1 SGHVS, CDR2 FNYEAQ. The CDR3 loop is CASSLSGRVRQPQHF. The CDR3 DNA follows: TGTGCCAGCAGCTTGTCCGGGAGGGTGCGTCAGCCCCAGCATTTT.

The V gene is TRBV19, the J gene TRBJ1-1; D might be TRBD1 (6 bases). Trimming left V 4 bases short and J 1 base short, with 10 bases between. This CDR3 has 14 amino acids. CDR1 is LNHDA, CDR2 SQIVND, per germline (reference sequence). CDR3 DNA: TGTGCCAGTAGTAGACCCAGGGGGAACACTGAAGCTTTCTTT. Translation: CASSRPRGNTEAFF.

The J gene is TRBJ2-5, the V gene TRBV6-5; 10 nucleotides match TRBD2. There are 15 residues in the CDR3. Per germline, CDR1 MNHEY and CDR2 SVGAGI. The V and J ends lost 5 bases and 2 bases, in that order; junction bases with no gene match: 5. This chain's CDR3 is CASSPLAGEQETQYF. CDR3 DNA: TGTGCCAGCAGTCCTCTAGCGGGGGAGCAAGAGACCCAGTACTTC.

The J gene is TRBJ1-1, the V gene TRBV19, with TRBD1 matching 7 bases. Germline trimming cut 5 bases from V and 0 bases from J; bases unmatched to any gene: 3. The CDR3 has 14 amino acids. Per germline, CDR1 LNHDA and CDR2 SQIVND (reference sequence). CDR3: CASSWDSMNTEAFF. The CDR3 bases are TGTGCCAGTAGTTGGGACAGCATGAACACTGAAGCTTTCTTT.

The chain has TRBV6-2 or TRBV6-3 and TRBJ2-7, with 7 bases that match TRBD2. The V segment lost 4 bases and the J segment 0 bases; nucleotides outside the gene matches: 6. The CDR3 length is 15 residues. Germline assignment: CDR1 MNHEY and CDR2 SVGEGT. CDR3 bases: TGTGCCAGCAGTTTCAGCGGGGTTAGCTCCTACGAGCAGTACTTC. It codes for CASSFSGVSSYEQYF.

The V call is TRBV10-3, the J call TRBJ1-4, with 7 bases fitting TRBD1. Germline CDR1 is ENHRY and CDR2 is SYGVKD. The CDR3 has 15 amino acids. Germline trimming cut 2 bases from V and 4 bases from J; bases unmatched to any gene: 4. The CDR3 nucleotides are TGTGCCATCAGTGAGAGACAGGGTCTTAATGAAAAACTGTTTTTT. Protein sequence: CAISERQGLNEKLFF.

The chain employs TRBV29-1 and TRBJ2-7; TRBD1 agrees at 7 bases. Trimming removed 4 bases from V and 4 bases from J; junction bases left unmatched: 19. Germline V CDR1 and CDR2: SQVTM, ANQGSEA. This CDR3 has 17 residues. The CDR3, as DNA: TGCAGCGTTGCCAAGGGGGCCCCTCTTCCCCGGACATACGAGCAGTACTTC. Translation: CSVAKGAPLPRTYEQYF.

V usage is TRBV29-1 and J usage is TRBJ2-7, with 7 bases lining up with TRBD1. J lost 5 bases, V lost 4 bases, and 11 bases had no gene match. CDR3 length: 14 amino acids. The germline V gene has CDR1 SQVTM and CDR2 ANQGSEA. The CDR3 reads CSVVRSAGGNEQYF. As DNA, the CDR3 is TGCAGCGTTGTCAGGAGCGCAGGGGGTAACGAGCAGTACTTC.

This clone has more than one count but fewer than ten. V usage is TRBV7-8 and J usage is TRBJ1-2; D remains ambiguous. The V gene's germline CDR1 is SGHVS and CDR2 FQNEAQ. The V end was cut by 1 base, the J end by 4 bases, with 13 bases between. The length of the CDR3 is 15 residues. CDR3 bases: TGTGCCAGCAGCTTAGAGGTAGCTATTCGCTATGGCTACACCTTC. Protein sequence: CASSLEVAIRYGYTF. The full variable domain, its missing parts supplied by reference TRBV7-8 and TRBJ1-2, is GAGVSQSPRYKVAKRGQDVALRCDPISGHVSLFWYQQALGQGPEFLTYFQNEAQLDKSGLPSDRFFAERPEGSVSTLKIQRTQQEDSAVYLCASSLEVAIRYGYTFGSGTRLTVV.

On this clone: A read error may account for a junction end that differs from germline. V is TRBV11-2 and J is TRBJ2-5; 13 bases are a match to TRBD2. This CDR3 comprises 16 residues. The germline gives CDR1 SGHAT, CDR2 FQNNGV. The CDR3 protein is CASSPGTSGDQGTQYF. CDR3 nucleotide sequence: TGTGCCAGCAGCCCCGGGACTAGCGGGGATCAAGGGACCCAGTACTTC.